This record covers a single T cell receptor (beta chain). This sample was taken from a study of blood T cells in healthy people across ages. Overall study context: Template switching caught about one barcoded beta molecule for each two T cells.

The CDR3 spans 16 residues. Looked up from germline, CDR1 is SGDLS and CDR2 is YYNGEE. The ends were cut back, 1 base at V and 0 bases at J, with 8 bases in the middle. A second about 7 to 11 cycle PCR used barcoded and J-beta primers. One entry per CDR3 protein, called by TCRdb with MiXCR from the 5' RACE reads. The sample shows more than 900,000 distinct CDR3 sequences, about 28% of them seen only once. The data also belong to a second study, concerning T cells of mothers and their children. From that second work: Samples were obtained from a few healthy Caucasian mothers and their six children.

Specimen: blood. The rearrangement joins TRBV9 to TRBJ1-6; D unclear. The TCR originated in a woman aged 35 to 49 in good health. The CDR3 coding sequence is TGTGCCAGCAGCGTACAGACAAGCTCCTATAATTCACCCCTCCACTTT. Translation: CASSVQTSSYNSPLHF.